This T cell receptor beta chain was documented in a study of naive and memory T cell subsets. Notes on the study in general: Clonotypes are single alpha or beta chains, not paired receptors. Over 90% of naive TCR sequences appeared only once after error correction, unlike memory subsets. TCR counts from RNA may reflect activation-linked expression changes. Especially in CD8 cells, naive repertoires contained a few larger clonotypes, possibly CD45RA-re-expressing memory cells.

Cells stained for CD3, CD4, CD8, CD45RA and CD27 were sorted into four subsets. This clonotype was detected many times. Its matching antigen is unknown. The beta constant-region primer was an equimolar mix of two oligonucleotides covering TRBC1 and TRBC2. Ligated cDNA was amplified by four rounds of PCR with nested alpha and beta constant-region primers and SP2. Via MiXCR, TCRdb re-called the UMI-ligation and nested PCR reads, giving one row per CDR3 protein. The sample has some 110,000 distinct CDR3 sequences, more than 14% seen once. The germline V and J ends were trimmed by 5 bases and 0 bases, with 18 bases remaining between them. The germline gives CDR1 SGHVS, CDR2 FQNEAQ. The CDR3 has 17 residues.

V and J are TRBV7-8 and TRBJ2-3, with D tentatively TRBD2 (6 bases). This receptor was obtained from a human donor in good health. Material: naive CD8+ T cells from blood. For the CDR3, the DNA is TGTGCCAGCAGCGCCCGACTAGGCGAGAGGAGCACAGATACGCAGTATTTT. Protein: CASSARLGERSTDTQYF.